This T cell receptor beta chain was identified in a study of blood T cell repertoires in COVID-19. At the level of the study: The United States, Italy and Spain were the sources of the acute and convalescent COVID-19 samples. T cells, B-cell-depleted T cells, or PBMCs provided the cDNA or gDNA that served as material.

This CDR3 is built from 16 residues. Germline-derived CDR1 and CDR2 are ENHRY and SYGVKD. Assay: immunoSEQ multiplex PCR; the TCRdb copy retains only in-frame clones and omits some. In the table there are roughly 140,000 clones, 81% of which are singletons. About this clone itself: A junction boundary mismatches the germline segment, possibly from a read error.

This TCR derives from a human donor in a cohort sampled during active COVID-19. The sequenced sample was peripheral blood. The rearrangement uses TRBV10-3 and TRBJ2-6, with a possible D match to TRBD1 (5 bases). CDR3 sequence reads: CAISDGLGLGVNVLTF. As DNA, the CDR3 is TGTGCCATCAGCGACGGGCTAGGCCTAGGGGTCAACGTCCTGACTTTC.